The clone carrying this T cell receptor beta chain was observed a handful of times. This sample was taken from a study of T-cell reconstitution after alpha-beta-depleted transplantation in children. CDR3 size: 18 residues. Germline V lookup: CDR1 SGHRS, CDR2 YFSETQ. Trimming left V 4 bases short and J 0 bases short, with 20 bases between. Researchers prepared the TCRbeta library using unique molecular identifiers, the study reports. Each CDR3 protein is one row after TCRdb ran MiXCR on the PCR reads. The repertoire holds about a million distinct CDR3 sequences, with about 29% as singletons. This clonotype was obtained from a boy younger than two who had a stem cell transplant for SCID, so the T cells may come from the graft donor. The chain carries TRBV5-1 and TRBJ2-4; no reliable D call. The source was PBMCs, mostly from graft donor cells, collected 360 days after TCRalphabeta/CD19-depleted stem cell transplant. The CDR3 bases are TGCGCCAGCAGCCCAAAATCGACGGGCGAACTAGCCAAAAACATTCAGTACTTC. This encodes CASSPKSTGELAKNIQYF. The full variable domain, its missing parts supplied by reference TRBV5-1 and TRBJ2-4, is KAGVTQTPRYLIKTRGQQVTLSCSPISGHRSVSWYQQTPGQGLQFLFEYFSETQRNKGNFPGRFSGRQFSNSRSEMNVSTLELGDSALYLCASSPKSTGELAKNIQYFGAGTRLSVL.